These 8 T cell receptor beta chains were sequenced from one sample in a study of CD8 T cells in Susac syndrome. Reverse transcription of roughly 0.45 to 1 ug RNA was carried out with random hexamers. MiXCR was run by TCRdb on the immunoSEQ multiplex PCR reads, yielding one entry per CDR3 protein. This sample has a few hundred thousand distinct CDR3 sequences, with 85% found just once. Sequencing input: CD8+ T cells from PBMCs. These receptors were taken from a human donor with multiple sclerosis.

The CDR3 loop reads CASSYSMYGGNEQFF. Written as DNA, the CDR3 is TGTGCCAGCAGTTACTCGATGTATGGGGGGAATGAGCAGTTCTTC. The rearrangement joins TRBV6-5 to TRBJ2-1; possible D gene TRBD2, 6 bases. V gave up 0 bases and J gave up 7 bases, with 13 bases separating them. The CDR3 is 15 amino acids. Per germline, CDR1 MNHEY and CDR2 SVGAGI.

The V and J genes are TRBV27 and TRBJ2-1; perhaps TRBD2 as D (5 bases). The CDR3 length is 15 residues. Trimming removed 2 bases from V and 8 bases from J, with 16 bases in between. Germline assignment: CDR1 MNHEY and CDR2 SMNVEV (reference sequence). The CDR3, as DNA: TGTGCCAGCAGTTTAGATGTGGGAGCGTTGTATGAGCAGTTCTTC. It encodes CASSLDVGALYEQFF.

This rearrangement joins TRBV6-1 to TRBJ2-7; the D gene is possibly TRBD2 (6 bases). This CDR3 has 12 residues. Germline V gives CDR1 MNHNS, CDR2 SASEGT. The V and J ends lost 7 bases and 6 bases respectively, with 13 bases between them. CDR3 DNA: TGTGCCAGCATTCGGGACTCCACCGAGCAGTACTTC. Protein: CASIRDSTEQYF.

The chain employs TRBV28 and TRBJ1-2, with D unclear. This CDR3 contains 13 residues. Deletions cut 2 bases from V and 5 bases from J, with 9 bases between. Germline V gene data show CDR1 as MDHEN and CDR2 as SYDVKM. The CDR3 reads CASSLTRFYGYTF. The CDR3 DNA sequence: TGTGCCAGCAGTTTAACCAGGTTTTATGGCTACACCTTC.

CDR3 sequence reads: CASSSEGLAGWETQYF. The CDR3 region has the DNA TGTGCCAGCAGTTCGGAGGGACTAGCGGGCTGGGAGACCCAGTACTTC. The chain employs TRBV12-3 or TRBV12-4 and TRBJ2-5; TRBD2 matches at 12 bases. The CDR3 covers 16 residues. V gave up 4 bases and J gave up 5 bases; unmatched junction bases: 8.

The V and J genes are TRBV5-1 and TRBJ2-7, with 7 positions matching TRBD1. CDR3 length: 14 residues. Germline lookup yields CDR1 SGHRS and CDR2 YFSETQ. V lost 0 bases and J lost 3; bases outside the gene matches: 3. The CDR3 DNA sequence: TGCGCCAGCAGCTTGGCGACAGGGAACTACGAGCAGTACTTC. Protein sequence: CASSLATGNYEQYF.

In this sample, this clonotype turned up a few times. The gene calls are TRBV6-1 and TRBJ2-1, with 12 nucleotides matching TRBD2. The CDR3 totals 15 residues. Looked up from germline, CDR1 is MNHNS and CDR2 is SASEGT. The J segment lost 4 bases and the V segment lost 6 bases, leaving 4 bases of the junction unmatched. CDR3 loop: CASRQGLAGYNEQFF. DNA of the CDR3: TGTGCCAGCAGACAAGGACTAGCGGGGTACAATGAGCAGTTCTTC.

The chain carries TRBV20-1 and TRBJ2-5; D gene uncertain. Germline loops: CDR1 DFQATT, CDR2 SNEGSKA (reference sequence). The V end lost 5 bases, the J end lost 1 base, and 11 bases lay between the germline ends. CDR3 length equals 13 residues. CDR3 sequence: CSARKPTQETQYF. The CDR3 DNA reads TGCAGTGCTCGAAAGCCCACCCAAGAGACCCAGTACTTC.